This TCR beta chain was recovered during a study of shared clonotypes between healthy human individuals. Turning to the study itself: For every donor, three CD4 naive, three CD4 memory, two CD8 naive and one CD8 memory plates were used.

CDR1 is MDHEN and CDR2 is SYDVKM in the germline V gene. The V end lost 4 bases, the J end lost 10 bases, and 7 bases lay between the germline ends. This CDR3 is 10 amino acids long. The authors ran the assay at deep level. Splitting of each subset's genomic DNA was done evenly across several immunoSEQ plates. The repertoire was sequenced with immunoSEQ multiplex PCR; TCRdb's copy has only in-frame clones and lacks some. The data show about 2.4 million clones, just over 90% seen once. This chain joins TRBV28 and TRBJ1-2; D is uncertain. This clonotype was sampled from a young man in good health. Material: naive CD4+ T cells sorted from blood. Subset reported: CD45RA+ positively selected. The CDR3 region is CASSSVTYTF. In DNA, the CDR3 is TGTGCCAGCAGTTCTGTCACCTACACCTTC.